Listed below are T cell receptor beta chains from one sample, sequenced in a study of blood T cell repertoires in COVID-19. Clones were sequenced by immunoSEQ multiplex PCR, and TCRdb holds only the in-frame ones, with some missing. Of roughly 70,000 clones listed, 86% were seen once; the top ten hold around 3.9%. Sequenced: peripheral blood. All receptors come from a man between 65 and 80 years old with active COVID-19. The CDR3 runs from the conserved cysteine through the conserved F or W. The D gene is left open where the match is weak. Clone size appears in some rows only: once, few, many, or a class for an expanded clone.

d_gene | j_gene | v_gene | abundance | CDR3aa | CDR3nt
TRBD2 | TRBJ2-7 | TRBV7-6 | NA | CASSLGREGEQYF | TGTGCCAGCAGCTTAGGCAGGGAGGGCGAGCAGTACTTC
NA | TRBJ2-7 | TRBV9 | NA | CASSVGVAHYEQYF | TGTGCCAGCAGCGTAGGGGTAGCGCACTACGAGCAGTACTTC
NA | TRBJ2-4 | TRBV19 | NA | CASKQGHIQYF | TGTGCCAGTAAGCAGGGGCACATTCAGTACTTC
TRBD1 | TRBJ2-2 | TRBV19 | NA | CASSRGQGASLGTGELFF | TGTGCCAGTAGTAGGGGACAGGGGGCAAGCCTGGGCACCGGGGAGCTGTTTTTT
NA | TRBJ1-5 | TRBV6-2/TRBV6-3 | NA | CASSYSVTGLQPQHF | TGTGCCAGCAGTTACTCGGTGACAGGCCTTCAGCCCCAGCATTTT
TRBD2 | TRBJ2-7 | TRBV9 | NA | CASSRTSGVTPDEQYF | TGTGCCAGCAGCCGAACTAGCGGGGTTACCCCCGACGAGCAGTACTTC
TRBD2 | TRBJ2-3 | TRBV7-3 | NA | CASSPPGGATDTQYF | TGTGCCAGCAGCCCCCCGGGGGGGGCCACAGATACGCAGTATTTT
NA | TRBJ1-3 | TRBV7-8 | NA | CASSPRRVGAGNTIYF | TGTGCCAGCAGCCCCCGGCGAGTCGGGGCTGGAAACACCATATATTTT
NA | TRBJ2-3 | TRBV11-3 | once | CASSLAGHPTDTQYF | TGTGCCAGCAGCTTAGCAGGACACCCCACAGATACGCAGTATTTT
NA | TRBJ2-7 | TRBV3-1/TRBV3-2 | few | CASSHRRAYEQYF | TGTGCCAGCAGCCACAGACGGGCCTACGAGCAGTACTTC
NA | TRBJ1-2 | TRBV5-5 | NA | CASSLGWAQGSYTF | TGTGCCAGCAGCTTGGGGTGGGCGCAGGGGAGTTACACCTTC
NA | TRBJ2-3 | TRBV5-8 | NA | CASSWEGGTDTQYF | TGTGCCAGCAGCTGGGAAGGGGGCACAGATACGCAGTATTTT
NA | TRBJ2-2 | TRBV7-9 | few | CASSPGGQAGELFF | TGTGCCAGCAGCCCTGGAGGGCAGGCCGGGGAGCTGTTTTTT
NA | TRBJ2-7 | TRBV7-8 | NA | CASSQEQGREQYF | TGTGCCAGCAGCCAAGAACAGGGCCGGGAGCAGTACTTC
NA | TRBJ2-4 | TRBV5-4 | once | CASSLRSADIQYF | TGTGCCAGCAGCTTGAGGTCGGCGGACATTCAGTACTTC
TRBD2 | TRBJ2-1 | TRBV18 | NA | CASSPGTSGMGNEQFF | TGTGCCAGCTCACCGGGGACTAGCGGGATGGGCAATGAGCAGTTCTTC
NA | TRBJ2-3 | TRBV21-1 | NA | CASSQRLAGESDTQYF | TGTGCCAGCAGCCAAAGGTTGGCGGGAGAGTCAGATACGCAGTATTTT
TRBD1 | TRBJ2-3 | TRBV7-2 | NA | CASSPRQGGSTDTQYF | TGTGCCAGCAGCCCCAGACAGGGGGGTAGCACAGATACGCAGTATTTT
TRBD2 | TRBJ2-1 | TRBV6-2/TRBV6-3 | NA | CASSYSKGLAGGDEQFF | TGTGCCAGCAGTTACTCGAAGGGCCTAGCGGGAGGGGATGAGCAGTTCTTC
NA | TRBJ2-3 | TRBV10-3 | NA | CAISEPLGRGSTDTQYF | TGTGCCATCAGTGAGCCCCTGGGTCGGGGAAGCACAGATACGCAGTATTTT
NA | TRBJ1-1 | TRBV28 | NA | CASSFPTIQGYPPNTEAFF | TGTGCCAGCAGTTTCCCCACTATCCAGGGGTACCCTCCGAACACTGAAGCTTTCTTT
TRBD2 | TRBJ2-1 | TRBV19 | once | CASSIDGGSYNEQFF | TGTGCCAGTAGTATCGACGGGGGGTCCTACAATGAGCAGTTCTTC
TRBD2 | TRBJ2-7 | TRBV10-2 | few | CASSKGSGTEQYF | TGCGCCAGCAGTAAGGGTAGCGGGACCGAGCAGTACTTC
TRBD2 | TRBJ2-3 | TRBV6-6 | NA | CASSYLAGGVDTQYF | TGTGCCAGCAGTTATCTAGCGGGAGGGGTAGATACGCAGTATTTT
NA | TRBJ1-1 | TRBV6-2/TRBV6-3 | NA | CASSYSIDGWRVGKLFF | TGTGCCAGCAGTTACTCGATCGACGGATGGAGGGTAGGAAAGCTTTTCTTT
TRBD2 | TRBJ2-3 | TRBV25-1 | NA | CASSELLAGDTQYF | TGTGCCAGCAGTGAATTGCTAGCGGGAGATACGCAGTATTTT
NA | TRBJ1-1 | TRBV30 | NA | CAWTGGWRVGTEAFF | TGTGCCTGGACGGGCGGTTGGAGGGTGGGAACTGAAGCTTTCTTT
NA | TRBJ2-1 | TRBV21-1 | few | CASSPLGGPTRGNEQFF | TGTGCCAGCAGCCCCCTTGGGGGCCCAACTCGCGGCAATGAGCAGTTCTTC
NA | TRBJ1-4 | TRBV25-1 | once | CASSPRGGGEKLFF | TGTGCCAGCAGTCCAAGGGGGGGTGGTGAAAAACTGTTTTTT
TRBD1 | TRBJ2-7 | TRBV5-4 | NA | CASSPGQAPPRDF | TGTGCCAGCAGCCCAGGACAGGCTCCGCCAAGGGACTTC
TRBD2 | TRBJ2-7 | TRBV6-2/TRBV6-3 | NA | CATSGGGSYEQYF | TGTGCCACCAGCGGGGGGGGCTCCTACGAGCAGTACTTC
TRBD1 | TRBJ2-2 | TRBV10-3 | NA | CAIPVAGQGNTGELFF | TGTGCCATCCCAGTGGCGGGACAGGGGAACACCGGGGAGCTGTTTTTT
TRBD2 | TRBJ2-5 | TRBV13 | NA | CASSSRVSGGQETQYF | TGTGCCAGCAGCTCCCGGGTTAGCGGGGGACAAGAGACCCAGTACTTC
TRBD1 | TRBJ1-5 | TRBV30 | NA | CAWSVQGRSGNQPQHF | TGTGCCTGGAGTGTACAGGGGCGGTCTGGCAATCAGCCCCAGCATTTT
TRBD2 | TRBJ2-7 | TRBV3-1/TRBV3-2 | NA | CASSRASGSYEQYF | TGTGCCAGCTCGCGGGCTAGCGGGAGCTACGAGCAGTACTTC
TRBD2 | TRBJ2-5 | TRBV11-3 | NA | CASSLGLAGVPETQYF | TGTGCCAGCAGCTTAGGACTAGCGGGAGTCCCAGAGACCCAGTACTTC
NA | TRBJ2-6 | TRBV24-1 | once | CATSLGGLAGANVLTF | TGTGCCACCAGTTTGGGGGGTCTGGCTGGGGCCAACGTCCTGACTTTC
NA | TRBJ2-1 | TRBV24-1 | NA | CATSGLGQEQFF | TGTGCCACCAGTGGACTAGGCCAGGAGCAGTTCTTC